This T cell receptor (beta chain) originates from a study of beta chain features in type 1 diabetes. Study-level results: Shorter TCRB CDR3s, moderately but significantly so, were found in Type 1 diabetes patients in all four CD4+ subsets.

CDR3 length: 11 residues. The entirety of the isolated RNA underwent reverse transcription, so expressed TCRB transcripts were sequenced. Here immunoSEQ multiplex PCR was the method, and the copy in TCRdb shows in-frame clones only, minus some. This sample has some 370,000 clones; 9.5% to 10% occur once, and the top ten carry approximately 0.6%. This clone was seen repeatedly, ten times or more. The antigen is unknown. A sort by CD45RO/CCR7/CD25/CD127/CD95/CD27 yielded CD4+ naive, central memory, regulatory and stem cell-like memory cells. This chain joins TRBV21-1 and TRBJ1-1. TRBV21-1 counts as a pseudogene. The TCR sequence derives from a man aged 25 to 40 with type 1 diabetes. The specimen was central memory CD4+ T cells from blood. In DNA form, the CDR3 reads TGTGCCAGCGGGGGTATCACTGAAGCTTTCTTT. As protein: CASGGITEAFF.